A selection of T cell receptor beta chains follows, all from one sample in a study of shared clonotypes between healthy human individuals. Data came from immunoSEQ multiplex PCR; TCRdb stores just in-frame clones and leaves some out. This sample has under 650,000 clones, with almost 97% found just once. The sequenced sample consisted of naive CD4+ T cells sorted from blood. The origin of the receptors is a woman aged 25 to 39 in good health. The CDR3 runs from the conserved cysteine through the conserved F or W. The D gene is left open where the match is weak. Only some rows state a clone size, as once, few, many or a class for expanded clones.

clone_size	d_call	v_call	j_call	cdr3_aa	cdr3_nt
NA	TRBD1	TRBV13	TRBJ2-7	CASSRGPYEQYF	TGTGCCAGCAGCAGGGGGCCCTACGAGCAGTACTTC
NA	NA	TRBV21-1	TRBJ1-1	CASSREGFTEAFF	TGTGCCAGCAGCCGAGAGGGTTTCACTGAAGCTTTCTTT
once	TRBD2	TRBV11-2	TRBJ2-7	CASSVTSGSWYNEQYF	TGTGCCAGCAGCGTAACTAGCGGGAGCTGGTACAACGAGCAGTACTTC
NA	TRBD1	TRBV19	TRBJ1-1	CASTFDRDTEAFF	TGTGCCAGTACCTTCGACAGGGACACTGAAGCTTTCTTT
once	NA	TRBV2	TRBJ2-1	CASTSYNEQFF	TGTGCCAGCACCTCCTACAATGAGCAGTTCTTC
NA	NA	TRBV27	TRBJ2-1	CASSLLGFAYGNEQFF	TGTGCCAGCAGTTTATTGGGGTTCGCGTACGGTAATGAGCAGTTCTTC
NA	TRBD2	TRBV5-1	TRBJ2-5	CASSSLAGGQETQYF	TGCGCCAGCAGCTCTTTAGCGGGAGGTCAAGAGACCCAGTACTTC
NA	NA	TRBV6-6	TRBJ2-3	CASSYLDTQYF	TGTGCCAGCAGTTACTTGGATACGCAGTATTTT
NA	TRBD2	TRBV18	TRBJ2-3	CASSPKRESTDTQYF	TGTGCCAGCTCACCAAAGCGGGAGAGCACAGATACGCAGTATTTT
once	NA	TRBV29-1	TRBJ2-5	CSVPPRVAAWETQYF	TGCAGCGTTCCCCCCCGAGTGGCGGCTTGGGAGACCCAGTACTTC
once	TRBD2	TRBV11-2	TRBJ2-7	CASSLAGLADTYEQYF	TGTGCCAGCAGCTTAGCAGGACTAGCGGATACCTACGAGCAGTACTTC
NA	NA	TRBV4-1	TRBJ1-5	CASSQEVRREDQPQHF	TGCGCCAGCAGCCAAGAAGTCCGCAGAGAGGATCAGCCCCAGCATTTT
NA	TRBD1	TRBV11-2	TRBJ1-5	CASSLDRGGQPQHF	TGTGCCAGCAGCCTGGACAGGGGAGGTCAGCCCCAGCATTTT
NA	TRBD2	TRBV27	TRBJ2-3	CASSLRAGGPSDITDTQYF	TGTGCCAGCAGTTTGAGGGCGGGAGGGCCCTCAGATATCACAGATACGCAGTATTTT
once	TRBD2	TRBV19	TRBJ2-1	CASSSGTSGRAWGDEQFF	TGTGCCAGTAGTTCAGGGACTAGCGGGAGGGCCTGGGGCGATGAGCAGTTCTTC
once	TRBD2	TRBV29-1	TRBJ2-5	CSMGLAGRETQYF	TGCAGCATGGGACTAGCGGGAAGAGAGACCCAGTACTTC
NA	NA	TRBV21-1	TRBJ2-4	CASTSGTGAKNIQYF	TGTGCCAGCACCTCCGGGACAGGAGCCAAAAACATTCAGTACTTC
NA	NA	TRBV28	TRBJ2-2	CASRQGTMDTGELFF	TGTGCCAGCAGACAGGGTACGATGGACACCGGGGAGCTGTTTTTT
NA	TRBD1	TRBV28	TRBJ1-5	CASSQGDSYSNQPQHF	TGTGCCAGCAGTCAAGGGGACAGCTATAGCAATCAGCCCCAGCATTTT
NA	TRBD1	TRBV5-6	TRBJ1-4	CASSLFLGQRFEKLFF	TGTGCCAGCAGCTTGTTCTTGGGACAGCGATTTGAAAAACTGTTTTTT
NA	NA	TRBV9	TRBJ2-1	CASSLTRTAHYNEQFF	TGTGCCAGCAGCCTTACCCGGACAGCCCACTACAATGAGCAGTTCTTC
NA	TRBD2	TRBV5-1	TRBJ2-1	CASSPRTSGKRNEQFF	TGCGCCAGCAGCCCCCGGACTAGCGGAAAACGGAATGAGCAGTTCTTC
NA	TRBD2	TRBV5-6	TRBJ2-7	CASSLTSGSSYEQYF	TGTGCCAGCAGCCTAACTAGCGGGAGCTCCTACGAGCAGTACTTC
NA	TRBD2	TRBV19	TRBJ2-2	CASSGTSGTTGELFF	TGTGCCAGTAGCGGGACTAGCGGGACCACCGGGGAGCTGTTTTTT
NA	TRBD2	TRBV7-9	TRBJ2-2	CASSSLAENTGELFF	TGTGCCAGCAGCTCCCTAGCGGAGAACACCGGGGAGCTGTTTTTT
once	NA	TRBV6-5	TRBJ1-3	CASWENSSGNTIYF	TGTGCCAGCTGGGAGAATTCCTCTGGAAACACCATATATTTT
NA	NA	TRBV11-2	TRBJ1-4	CASSLARSINEKLFF	TGTGCCAGCAGCTTAGCTCGGAGTATTAATGAAAAACTGTTTTTT
NA	NA	TRBV28	TRBJ1-2	CASSLGGEYGYTF	TGTGCCAGCAGTTTGGGAGGGGAATATGGCTACACCTTC
NA	TRBD1	TRBV18	TRBJ1-1	CATRGHMNTEAFF	TGTGCCACCAGGGGGCACATGAACACTGAAGCTTTCTTT
NA	NA	TRBV7-8	TRBJ2-7	CASSVNYEQYF	TGTGCCAGCAGCGTGAACTACGAGCAGTACTTC
NA	TRBD1	TRBV18	TRBJ2-7	CASSPQTGTGSYEQYF	TGTGCCAGCTCACCACAGACCGGGACAGGGTCCTACGAGCAGTACTTC
once	NA	TRBV2	TRBJ1-5	CASRPRSGGNQPQHF	TGTGCCAGCCGGCCCAGGTCGGGTGGCAATCAGCCCCAGCATTTT
NA	NA	TRBV28	TRBJ2-2	CASSSHHAGNTGELFF	TGTGCCAGCAGTTCCCATCACGCAGGGAACACCGGGGAGCTGTTTTTT
NA	NA	TRBV5-1	TRBJ1-1	CASRQGNTEAFF	TGCGCCAGCAGACAGGGGAACACTGAAGCTTTCTTT
NA	NA	TRBV19	TRBJ1-5	CASSTGLYSNQPQHF	TGTGCCAGTAGTACAGGTCTATATAGCAATCAGCCCCAGCATTTT
NA	NA	TRBV6-5	TRBJ2-6	CASSVRGTGANVLTF	TGTGCCAGCAGCGTACGCGGGACTGGGGCCAACGTCCTGACTTTC
NA	NA	TRBV4-1	TRBJ1-6	CASSQGRGSGNNSPLHF	TGCGCCAGCAGCCAAGGAAGGGGGTCAGGCAATAATTCACCCCTCCACTTT
NA	NA	TRBV19	TRBJ2-7	CASSIGTRGHEQYF	TGTGCCAGTAGTATTGGGACAAGGGGTCACGAGCAGTACTTC
NA	NA	TRBV18	TRBJ1-1	CASSPTDNTEAFF	TGTGCCAGCTCACCTACAGACAACACTGAAGCTTTCTTT
NA	TRBD1	TRBV5-1	TRBJ2-3	CASTLDRATDTQYF	TGCGCCAGCACGCTGGACAGGGCCACAGATACGCAGTATTTT
NA	TRBD2	TRBV28	TRBJ2-7	CASHSPAGAAEQYF	TGTGCCAGCCACTCCCCGGCGGGAGCCGCCGAGCAGTACTTC
NA	NA	TRBV2	TRBJ1-2	CASSLGTSNYGYTF	TGTGCCAGCAGCCTCGGGACTTCTAACTATGGCTACACCTTC
NA	NA	TRBV5-1	TRBJ1-1	CASRREMNTEAFF	TGCGCCAGCAGGAGGGAGATGAACACTGAAGCTTTCTTT
NA	TRBD2	TRBV4-2	TRBJ2-1	CASSLMTSGRGNEQFF	TGTGCCAGCAGCCTGATGACTAGCGGGAGGGGAAATGAGCAGTTCTTC
NA	NA	TRBV28	TRBJ1-1	CASSMAGAQVNTEAFF	TGTGCCAGCAGTATGGCGGGGGCTCAGGTGAACACTGAAGCTTTCTTT